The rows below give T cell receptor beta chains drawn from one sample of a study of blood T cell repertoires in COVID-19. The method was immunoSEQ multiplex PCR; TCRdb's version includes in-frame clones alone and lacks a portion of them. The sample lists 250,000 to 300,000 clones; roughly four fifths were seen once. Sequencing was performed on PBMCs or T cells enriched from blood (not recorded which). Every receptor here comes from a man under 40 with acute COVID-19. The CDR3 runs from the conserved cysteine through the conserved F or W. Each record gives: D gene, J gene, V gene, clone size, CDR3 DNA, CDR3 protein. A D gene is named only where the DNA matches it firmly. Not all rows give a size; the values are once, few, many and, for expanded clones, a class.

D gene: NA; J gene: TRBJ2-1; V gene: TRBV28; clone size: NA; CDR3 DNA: TGTGCCAGCATCTCGAATGAGCAGTTCTTC; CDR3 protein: CASISNEQFF
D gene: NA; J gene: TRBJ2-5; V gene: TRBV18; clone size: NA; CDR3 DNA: TGTGCCAGCTCATCCAGGGATGGCCAAGAGACCCAGTACTTC; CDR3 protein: CASSSRDGQETQYF
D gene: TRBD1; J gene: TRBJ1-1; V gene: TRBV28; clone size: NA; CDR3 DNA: TGTGCCAGCAGGCCGTCCTTTGGACAGGGCCCTGAAGCTTTCTTT; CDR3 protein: CASRPSFGQGPEAFF
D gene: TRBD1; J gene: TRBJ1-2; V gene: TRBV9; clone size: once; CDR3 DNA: TGTGCCAGCAGCGCGCGAACAGGGGCCGTAAGTGGCTACACCTTC; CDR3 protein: CASSARTGAVSGYTF
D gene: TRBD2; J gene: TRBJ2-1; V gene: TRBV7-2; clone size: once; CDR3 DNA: TGTGCCAGCAGCCTCGGACTAGCGAGCTCCTACAATGAGCAGTTCTTC; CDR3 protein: CASSLGLASSYNEQFF
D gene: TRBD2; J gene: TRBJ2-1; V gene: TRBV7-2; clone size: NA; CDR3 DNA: TGTGCCAGCAGCTTAGCGCGGGGGACTAGCGGGAAGGATGAGCAGTTCTTC; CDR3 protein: CASSLARGTSGKDEQFF
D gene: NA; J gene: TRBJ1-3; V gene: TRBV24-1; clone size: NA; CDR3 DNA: TGTGCCACCAGTGATGCCTACTCTGGAAACACCATATATTTT; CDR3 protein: CATSDAYSGNTIYF
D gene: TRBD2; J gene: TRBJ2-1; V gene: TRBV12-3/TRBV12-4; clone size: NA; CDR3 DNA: TGTGCCAGCAGTTTTGGGACTATAAATGAGCAGTTCTTC; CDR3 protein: CASSFGTINEQFF
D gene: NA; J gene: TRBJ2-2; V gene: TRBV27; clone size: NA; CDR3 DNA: TGTGCCAGCACCACCCAGGGGAGAAACACCGGGGAGCTGTTTTTT; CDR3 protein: CASTTQGRNTGELFF
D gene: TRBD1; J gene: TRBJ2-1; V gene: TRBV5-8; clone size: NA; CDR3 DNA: TGTGCCAGCAGCTTGAGGGACAGGGGAATCGATGAGCAGTTCTTC; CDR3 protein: CASSLRDRGIDEQFF
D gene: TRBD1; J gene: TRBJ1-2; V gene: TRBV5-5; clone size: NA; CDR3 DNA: TGTGCCAGCAGCTACCGGGACAGGGAAGTCTACACCTTC; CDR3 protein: CASSYRDREVYTF
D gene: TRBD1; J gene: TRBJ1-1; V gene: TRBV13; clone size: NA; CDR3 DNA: TGTGCCAGCAGCTCGAAACTACTACAGGGGGCGCAGGGCACTGAAGCTTTCTTT; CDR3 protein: CASSSKLLQGAQGTEAFF
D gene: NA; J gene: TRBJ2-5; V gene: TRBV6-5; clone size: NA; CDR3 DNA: TGTGCCAGCAGCCTCCAAGAGACCCAGTACTTC; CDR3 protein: CASSLQETQYF
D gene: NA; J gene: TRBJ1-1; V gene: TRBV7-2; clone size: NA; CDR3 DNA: TGTGCCAGCAGCTTAGAACACAGTGCGAAGACGGCTTTCTTT; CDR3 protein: CASSLEHSAKTAFF
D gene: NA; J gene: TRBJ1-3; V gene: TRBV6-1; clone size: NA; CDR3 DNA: TGTGCCAGCAGTGAAGGCGGGGGAGGTGGAAACACCATATATTTT; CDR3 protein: CASSEGGGGGNTIYF
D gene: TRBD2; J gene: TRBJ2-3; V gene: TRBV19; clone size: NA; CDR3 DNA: TGTGCCAGTAGTATTACGGGAGGTTTCACAGATACGCAGTATTTT; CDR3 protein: CASSITGGFTDTQYF
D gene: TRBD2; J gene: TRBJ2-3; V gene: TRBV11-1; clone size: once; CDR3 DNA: TGTGCCAGCAGCTTAGTTCTAGCGGGAAGAACAGATACGCAGTATTTT; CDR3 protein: CASSLVLAGRTDTQYF
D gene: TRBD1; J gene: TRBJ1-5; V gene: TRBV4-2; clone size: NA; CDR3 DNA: TGTGCCAGCAGCCGCGGACAGGGGGACGGTCAGCCCCAGCATTTT; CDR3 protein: CASSRGQGDGQPQHF
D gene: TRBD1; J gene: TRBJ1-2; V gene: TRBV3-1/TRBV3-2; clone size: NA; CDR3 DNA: TGTGCCAGCCGAAACGGGGGACAGGGAGCTAACTATGGCTACACCTTC; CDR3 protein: CASRNGGQGANYGYTF
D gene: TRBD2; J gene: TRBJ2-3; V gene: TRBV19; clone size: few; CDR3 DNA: TGTGCCAGTAGTCCGCGGGGTAGCGGGAGGAGCACAGATACGCAGTATTTT; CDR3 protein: CASSPRGSGRSTDTQYF
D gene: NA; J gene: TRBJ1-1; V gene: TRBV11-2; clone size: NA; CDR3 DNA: TGTGCCAGCAGCTCCCAGGGATCGGAAGCTTTCTTT; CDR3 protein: CASSSQGSEAFF
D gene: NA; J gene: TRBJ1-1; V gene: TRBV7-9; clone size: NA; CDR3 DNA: TGTGCCAGCAGCTTAGAGCCTGTTCCTGAAGCTTTCTTT; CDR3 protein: CASSLEPVPEAFF
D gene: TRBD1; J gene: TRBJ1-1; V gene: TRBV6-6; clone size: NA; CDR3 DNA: TGTGCCAGCAGCCGACAGGGGTCGCAGAACACTGAAGCTTTCTTT; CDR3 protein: CASSRQGSQNTEAFF
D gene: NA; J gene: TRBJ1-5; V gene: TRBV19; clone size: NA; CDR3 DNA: TGTGCCAGTAGTATCGGGGGGGATCGGCCCCAGCATTTT; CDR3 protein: CASSIGGDRPQHF
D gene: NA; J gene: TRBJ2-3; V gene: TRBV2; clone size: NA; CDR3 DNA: TGTGCCAGCAGTGGCGGAAGCACAGATACGCAGTATTTT; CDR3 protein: CASSGGSTDTQYF
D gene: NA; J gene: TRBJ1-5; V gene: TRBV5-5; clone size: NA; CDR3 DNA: TGTGCCAGCAGCCCAGCCACGGGAAGCAATCAGCCCCAGCATTTT; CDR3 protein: CASSPATGSNQPQHF
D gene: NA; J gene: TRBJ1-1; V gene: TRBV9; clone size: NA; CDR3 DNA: TGTGCCAGCAGCGTAGGAGTGGGGCCTGAAGCTTTCTTT; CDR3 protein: CASSVGVGPEAFF
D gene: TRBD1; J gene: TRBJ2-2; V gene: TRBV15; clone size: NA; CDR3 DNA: TGTGCCACCAGCAGGGGGGACAGGGTGGTCGGGGAGCTGTTTTTT; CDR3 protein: CATSRGDRVVGELFF
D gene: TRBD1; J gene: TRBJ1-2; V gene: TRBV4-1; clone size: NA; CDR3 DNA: TGCGCCAGCAGCCAATGGGACAGGGGTGATGGCTACACCTTC; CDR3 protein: CASSQWDRGDGYTF
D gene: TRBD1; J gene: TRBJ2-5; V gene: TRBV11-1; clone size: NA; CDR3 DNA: TGTGCCAGCAGCGTGGTAAGGGGGCTTGGTGAGACCCAGTACTTC; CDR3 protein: CASSVVRGLGETQYF
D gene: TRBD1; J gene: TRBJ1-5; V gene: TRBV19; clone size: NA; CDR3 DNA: TGTGCCAGTACCCACCTCGGACAGGGGGCTTATCAGCCCCAGCATTTT; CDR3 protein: CASTHLGQGAYQPQHF
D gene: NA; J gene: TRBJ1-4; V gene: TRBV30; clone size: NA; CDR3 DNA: TGTGCCACAGGCACAGGGTGGGAACTGTTTTTT; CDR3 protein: CATGTGWELFF
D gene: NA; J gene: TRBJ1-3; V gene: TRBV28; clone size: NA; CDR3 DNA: TGTGCCAGCAGTTCCGCGGGGGCGCCTGGAAACACCATATATTTT; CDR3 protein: CASSSAGAPGNTIYF
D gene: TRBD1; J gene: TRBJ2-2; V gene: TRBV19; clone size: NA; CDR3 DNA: TGTGCCACTCAATCGGACAGGGGGACACGAACGAGGACCGGGGAGCTGTTTTTT; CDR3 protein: CATQSDRGTRTRTGELFF
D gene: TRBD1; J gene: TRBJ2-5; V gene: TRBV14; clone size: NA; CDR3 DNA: TGTGCCAGCAGCCCCCGACAGGGGACGTACCAAGAGACCCAGTACTTC; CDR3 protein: CASSPRQGTYQETQYF
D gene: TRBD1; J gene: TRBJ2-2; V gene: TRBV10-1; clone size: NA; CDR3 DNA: TGCGCCACCCAGAGGACAGGGCAGACCGGGGAGCTGTTTTTT; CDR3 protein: CATQRTGQTGELFF
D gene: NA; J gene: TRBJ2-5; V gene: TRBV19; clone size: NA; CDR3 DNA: TGTGCCAGTAACGTAGCAGGACTTGGGGAGACCCAGTACTTC; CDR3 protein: CASNVAGLGETQYF